The sequence of this T cell receptor (beta chain) was determined in a study of blood T cell repertoires in COVID-19. Study-wide background: Sites in the United States, Italy and Spain provided acute and convalescent COVID-19 samples.

In the original processing: Amplification of reference gene primers was used by the study to estimate nucleated cell counts. Repertoires were generated with immunoSEQ multiplex PCR, while TCRdb's copy carries only in-frame clones and drops some. V and J calls and clone size are as listed in that table; D and trimming were resolved from the DNA. This table holds approximately 260,000 clones, around 82% found once. There are 15 residues in the CDR3. CDR1 and CDR2 (germline): KGHSH, LQKENI. J gave up 2 bases and V 3 bases, and 3 bases lay outside the gene matches. The sample was peripheral blood. The sequence came from a woman older than 75 with active or convalescent COVID-19. The chain recombines TRBV18 with TRBJ2-5; 10 nucleotides line up with TRBD1. CDR3 bases: TGTGCCAGCTCACCCGGACAGGGGGGACAAGAGACCCAGTACTTC. Translating it yields CASSPGQGGQETQYF.